Detailed here is one T cell receptor beta chain. Its antigen specificity is not known. Per-base quality was not reported, and no clone a single base away is much larger than it. This record belongs to a study of blood T cell repertoires in COVID-19 (dated by TCRdb to 2020 to 2021). Broadly, across the study: Samples covering the acute and convalescent phases of COVID-19 were provided by collaborators in the United States, Italy and Spain. The dataset comprised deeply sampled blood TCRbeta repertoires from subjects exposed to, actively infected with, or recovered from COVID-19. Where available, HLA class I and class II types were obtained from metadata supplied by the sample provider rather than from assay-based typing. A de-identified subject ID, COVID-19 status, age in years and sex were almost always included in the sample metadata. A freely available public database, intended as a resource for researchers studying the immune response to SARS-CoV-2, is where the repertoires were released. The prospective study material was composed of cDNA or gDNA derived from T cells, B-cell-depleted T cells, or PBMCs. Samples were obtained from the ongoing ImmuneRACE study (first 160 participants) and from approximately 1,200 subjects provided by 6 global collaborators. General conclusions and limits of the study: The quantity of clinical and demographic metadata differed by source and by participant and was supplied without curation.

TCRbeta CDR3 regions were amplified from genomic DNA using the immunoSEQ Assay, a bias-controlled multiplex PCR. The study's own analysis went as follows. Nucleated cell counts per sample were estimated from amplification of reference gene primers within the assay. To quantify the absolute abundance of each unique TCRbeta CDR3 rearrangement, sequence reads were collapsed and filtered. Productive Simpson clonality was computed per sample as the square root of Simpson's diversity index over productive rearrangements. TCRdb took this table from immuneACCESS and kept in-frame rearrangements with V and J called. Such tables lack part of the clones; where checked against another copy, unresolved V genes explain under half of the gap, and the rest is unexplained. From that table come the V and J calls and clone size; the DNA was used to work out D and trimming. In this sample the table shows 150,000 or so clones, about four fifths of which occur a single time. The ten largest clones capture around 8% of the sample.

One collaborating source in Seattle enrolled patients during active infection and followed them longitudinally through the course of disease. Collaborating institutions collected whole blood in K2EDTA tubes following their own protocols. For TCRbeta analysis, collaborator samples were shipped as frozen whole blood, as isolated PBMCs, or as DNA extracted from either sample type. The material sequenced was peripheral blood. The receptor comes from a woman between 55 and 75 years old with COVID-19, enrolled during active disease.

The CDR3 has the sequence CAIRGRAGGRTDTQYF. The DNA is as follows: TGTGCCATCAGGGGCAGAGCGGGGGGGCGAACAGATACGCAGTATTTT. Here the chain combines TRBV10-3 and TRBJ2-3, with 10 bases aligning to TRBD2. CDR1 and CDR2 (ENHRY, SYGVKD) derive from the germline V gene. The CDR3 runs 16 residues from the cysteine to the phenylalanine. Only CDR3 DNA is held: 48 bases, read in frame from base 1. The junction shows trimming of 6 bases on V and 3 bases on J, and the gene matches do not reach 9 bases of it.